These 29 T cell receptor beta chains were sequenced from one sample in a study of T cells in Graves' hyperthyroidism and ophthalmopathy. TCR beta CDR3 regions were amplified from RNA. RT-PCR in the first round (using the HTBI primer set) targeted the TCR CDR3. TCRdb reanalysed the multiplex PCR reads using MiXCR and keeps one entry per CDR3 protein. Altogether approximately 600,000 distinct CDR3 sequences are present, 14% being singletons, with the ten largest covering less than 9%. Source material: blood. Source of these receptors: a woman younger than 30 with Graves' ophthalmopathy.

This clonotype appeared many times. The rearrangement uses TRBV6-2 or TRBV6-3 and TRBJ2-5; D not certain. The V gene's germline CDR1 is MNHEY and CDR2 SVGEGT. The CDR3 is 15 amino acids. The ends were cut back, 6 bases at V and 5 bases at J, with 19 bases in the middle. CDR3 bases: TGTGCCAGCAGACTCTTCGAGCCCGTGTCGGAGACCCAGTACTTC. Its protein product is CASRLFEPVSETQYF.

In its sample, this clonotype was seen many times. The chain employs TRBV10-3 and TRBJ1-1, with unresolved D. This CDR3 region has 14 residues. Trimming stripped 2 bases from V and 3 bases from J, with 10 bases between. The germline gives CDR1 ENHRY, CDR2 SYGVKD. The chain's CDR3 is CAISEVREDTEAFF. CDR3 nucleotides: TGTGCCATCAGTGAGGTGAGGGAGGACACTGAAGCTTTCTTT.

Many counts were recorded for this clonotype. The rearrangement joins TRBV11-2 to TRBJ1-1; 8 bases fit TRBD1. This CDR3 is built from 16 residues. Germline trimming cut 1 base from V and 0 bases from J; bases unmatched to any gene: 4. Germline CDR1 is SGHAT and CDR2 is FQNNGV. Written as DNA, the CDR3 is TGTGCCAGCAGCTTAGCCTGGGACAGGATGAACACTGAAGCTTTCTTT. This gives the protein CASSLAWDRMNTEAFF.

There are many counts of this clonotype. The rearrangement links TRBV6-2 or TRBV6-3 to TRBJ2-7, with 8 nucleotides matching TRBD2. The germline V gene encodes CDR1 MNHEY and CDR2 SVGEGT. The CDR3 is 12 residues long. After removal of 6 bases from V and 8 bases from J, the junction contained 6 bases not matched to a gene. CDR3 residues: CASSPWTSQQYF. The DNA of the CDR3 is TGTGCCAGCAGCCCTTGGACTAGCCAGCAGTACTTC.

Ten or more counts support this clonotype. The chain combines TRBV11-2 with TRBJ2-3, with TRBD1 identical over 9 bases. The CDR3 contains 14 residues. Germline V CDR1 and CDR2: SGHAT, FQNNGV. V dropped 5 bases and J dropped 4; count of bases not matched to a gene: 4. The CDR3 reads CASSRGQGPDTQYF. CDR3 nucleotides: TGTGCCAGCAGCCGCGGACAGGGGCCAGATACGCAGTATTTT.

The genes are TRBV12-3 or TRBV12-4 and TRBJ1-2, with 7 bases lining up with TRBD1. J gave up 6 bases and V 2 bases, and 6 bases lay outside the gene matches. There are 14 residues in the CDR3. The CDR3 DNA reads as TGTGCCAGCAGTTTAAGCGGCAGGGGGAATGGCTACACCTTC. Translated, it gives CASSLSGRGNGYTF.

A note on this clonotype: A much more abundant neighbour one base away suggests this may be a read error. The missing conserved phenylalanine or tryptophan at the end of this CDR3 makes a read error likely. The chain recombines TRBV3-1 with TRBJ2-1, with D unresolved. This CDR3 region has 14 residues. V gave up 4 bases and J gave up 4 bases, with 11 bases separating them. Germline CDR1 is LGHDT and CDR2 is YNNKEL (reference sequence). The CDR3 spells CASSRRTHYNEQFI. The CDR3 nucleotides read TGTGCCAGCAGCCGCCGGACCCATTACAATGAGCAGTTCATC.

This clonotype has more than one count but fewer than ten. The gene calls are TRBV7-9 and TRBJ2-7; tentatively, D is TRBD1 (6 bases). Germline values: CDR1 SEHNR, CDR2 FQNEAQ (reference sequence). The V end was cut by 5 bases, the J end by 5 bases, with 16 bases between. This CDR3 is built from 14 residues. In DNA, the CDR3 is TGTGCCAGCAGCCGCCCAGGGGTTGTAAACGAGCAGTACTTC. Translated, it gives CASSRPGVVNEQYF. Based on the CDR3 plus reference TRBV7-9 and TRBJ2-7, the full variable domain is DTGVSQNPRHKITKRGQNVTFRCDPISEHNRLYWYRQTLGQGPEFLTYFQNEAQLEKSRLLSDRFSAERPKGSFSTLEIQRTEQGDSAMYLCASSRPGVVNEQYFGPGTRLTVT.

This chain connects TRBV27 to TRBJ2-2; D could derive from TRBD1 or TRBD2 (5 bases each). CDR3 size: 14 residues. Germline loops: CDR1 MNHEY, CDR2 SMNVEV (reference sequence). Trimming stripped 7 bases from V and 3 bases from J, with 12 bases between. The chain's CDR3 is CASTWDPYTGELFF. CDR3 bases: TGTGCCAGCACGTGGGACCCGTACACCGGGGAGCTGTTTTTT.

This sequence joins TRBV20-1 and TRBJ2-1; D not resolved. Germline CDR1 is DFQATT and CDR2 is SNEGSKA (reference sequence). Trimming cost V 1 base and J 9 bases, with 13 bases left between them. This CDR3 spans 13 amino acids. The CDR3 DNA reads TGCAGTGCTAGAGCCATCGGTACGGGTGAGCAGTTCTTC. Translation: CSARAIGTGEQFF.

This clonotype came up many times. The chain joins TRBV6-2 or TRBV6-3 to TRBJ2-1, with D perhaps TRBD2 (6 bases). This CDR3 contains 14 residues. The germline V gene has CDR1 MNHEY and CDR2 SVGEGT. The V and J ends lost 4 bases and 8 bases respectively, with 15 bases between them. In DNA form, the CDR3 reads TGTGCCAGCAGTTCCCCGGGAGTTGGATATGAGCAGTTCTTC. This codes for CASSSPGVGYEQFF.

The CDR3 loop reads CASSVEGGANTEAFF. DNA for the CDR3: TGTGCCAGCAGCGTAGAGGGGGGCGCGAACACTGAAGCTTTCTTT. The rearrangement links TRBV9 to TRBJ1-1; possibly TRBD1 for D (6 bases). V was pared by 0 bases and J by 1 base, with 10 bases between. Per the germline V gene, CDR1 is SGDLS and CDR2 is YYNGEE. This CDR3 region has 15 residues.

This clonotype showed up many times. The J gene is TRBJ1-2, the V gene TRBV27; 7 nucleotides agree with TRBD1. The CDR3 is 17 residues long. The germline V gene encodes CDR1 MNHEY and CDR2 SMNVEV (reference sequence). V was clipped by 1 base and J by 3 bases; unmatched bases: 11. CDR3 nucleotide sequence: TGTGCCAGCAGTTTATTGGCCCCAGGGGGGTTGGACTATGGCTACACCTTC. It translates to CASSLLAPGGLDYGYTF.

At least ten counts were recorded for this clonotype. V is TRBV6-1 and J is TRBJ1-4; tentatively, D is TRBD1 (5 bases). V dropped 1 base and J dropped 10 bases, with 10 bases sitting between them. CDR3 length: 13 amino acids. CDR1 MNHNS and CDR2 SASEGT come from the germline V gene. The CDR3 bases are TGTGCCAGCAGTGAAGGCGCGGGGGGAAAACTGTTTTTT. It specifies CASSEGAGGKLFF.

This clonotype appeared many times. The rearrangement uses TRBV12-3 or TRBV12-4 and TRBJ1-5; D ambiguous. The V and J ends lost 2 bases and 5 bases respectively, with 13 bases between them. This CDR3 region has 15 residues. CDR3 nucleotide sequence: TGTGCCAGCAGTTTATCGGGAGCTGATTATCAGCCCCAGCATTTT. Translated, it gives CASSLSGADYQPQHF.

This clonotype was counted between two and nine times. The rearrangement uses TRBV27 and TRBJ2-2; 8 nucleotides align to TRBD1. Germline V CDR1 and CDR2: MNHEY, SMNVEV (reference sequence). The CDR3 spans 15 residues. V gave up 3 bases and J gave up 6 bases; unmatched junction bases: 6. CDR3 region: CASSFGPDRAGELFF. The CDR3 DNA reads as TGTGCCAGCAGTTTTGGTCCGGACAGGGCCGGGGAGCTGTTTTTT.

This clonotype was detected many times. J is TRBJ2-7 and V is TRBV3-1; maybe TRBD2 (5 bases). The CDR3 consists of 16 residues. The germline V gene encodes CDR1 LGHDT and CDR2 YNNKEL (reference sequence). V gave up 0 bases and J gave up 1 base, with 13 bases separating them. The CDR3 sequence is CASSQDGGELSYEQYF. For the CDR3, the DNA is TGTGCCAGCAGCCAAGATGGTGGGGAGCTGTCCTACGAGCAGTACTTC.

This clonotype has a count of ten or more. V usage is TRBV28 and J usage is TRBJ2-3; 8 bases line up with TRBD2. This CDR3 contains 21 residues. The ends lost 7 bases at V and 5 bases at J; junction bases unmatched: 29. Germline V gene sequence: CDR1 MDHEN, CDR2 SYDVKM. The CDR3 protein is CASTTNSGLEREFWIKDTQYF. The DNA for the CDR3 is TGTGCCAGCACCACAAACTCCGGACTCGAGCGGGAGTTTTGGATAAAAGATACGCAGTATTTT. Variable domain in full (rest from reference TRBV28 and TRBJ2-3): DVKVTQSSRYLVKRTGEKVFLECVQDMDHENMFWYRQDPGLGLRLIYFSYDVKMKEKGDIPEGYSVSREKKERFSLILESASTNQTSMYLCASTTNSGLEREFWIKDTQYFGPGTRLTVL.

This clonotype was observed at least ten times. The CDR3: CASSYSGDRGYYEQYF. DNA for the CDR3: TGTGCCAGCAGTTACTCTGGGGACAGGGGGTACTACGAGCAGTACTTC. V usage is TRBV6-5 and J usage is TRBJ2-7; 11 bases map to TRBD1. The CDR3 length is 16 residues. V shed 0 bases, J shed 3 bases, and the junction held 4 bases outside the gene matches. Germline-derived CDR1 and CDR2 are MNHEY and SVGAGI.

The chain employs TRBV19 and TRBJ2-5; 7 bases are a match to TRBD1. The CDR3 consists of 13 residues. CDR1 and CDR2 from the germline V gene are LNHDA and SQIVND (reference sequence). After removal of 4 bases from V and 4 bases from J, the junction contained 3 bases not matched to a gene. CDR3 coding DNA: TGTGCCAGTAGTAATACAGGGGCAGAGACCCAGTACTTC. Encoded protein: CASSNTGAETQYF.

This clonotype appeared many times. The rearrangement joins TRBV12-3 or TRBV12-4 to TRBJ2-1; D perhaps matches TRBD2 (5 bases). Trimming pared 7 bases from V and 8 bases from J, leaving 12 bases between. This CDR3 contains 12 residues. This CDR3 is CASTLRADEQFF. The CDR3 DNA sequence: TGTGCCAGCACCCTGAGAGCGGATGAGCAGTTCTTC.

This clonotype occurred many times. The J gene is TRBJ1-1, the V gene TRBV27; D might be TRBD1 (6 bases). V lost 5 bases to trimming and J lost 3 bases, with 16 bases between them. The germline CDR1 and CDR2 sequences are MNHEY and SMNVEV (reference sequence). The CDR3 is made up of 15 amino acids. The CDR3 sequence is CASSPTGKRHTEAFF. The CDR3 DNA sequence: TGTGCCAGCAGTCCAACAGGGAAAAGGCACACTGAAGCTTTCTTT.

In its sample, this clonotype was seen a few times. This chain connects TRBV19 to TRBJ2-1, with TRBD2 as a possible D gene (6 bases). Germline lookup yields CDR1 LNHDA and CDR2 SQIVND (reference sequence). The V and J ends lost 8 bases and 9 bases respectively, with 26 bases between them. The CDR3 has 16 residues. The CDR3: CASQEGPNQRLAEQFF. The CDR3 DNA is TGTGCCAGTCAGGAGGGACCCAACCAGCGGTTAGCTGAGCAGTTCTTC.

Ten or more counts support this clonotype. CDR3 coding DNA: TGTGCCAGCAGCTTAGTTGGCCCGGGGAACACTGAAGCTTTCTTT. Translating it yields CASSLVGPGNTEAFF. The genes are TRBV7-2 and TRBJ1-1; D not certain. Trimming removed 1 base from V and 1 base from J, with 10 bases in between. The CDR3 has 15 amino acids. Germline V gives CDR1 SGHTA, CDR2 FQGNSA.

The chain links TRBV20-1 to TRBJ1-1, with a tentative D call TRBD1 (6 bases). The CDR3 extends over 14 amino acids. V shed 2 bases and J shed 1 base, with 11 bases lying between them. CDR1 and CDR2 (germline): DFQATT, SNEGSKA (reference sequence). Here the CDR3 reads CSARMEDRNTEAFF. In DNA form, the CDR3 reads TGCAGTGCTAGAATGGAGGACAGGAACACTGAAGCTTTCTTT.

There are a few counts of this clonotype. The genes are TRBV4-1 and TRBJ2-1, with 12 positions matching TRBD2. The junction had 6 bases not matched to a gene; V was cut back by 4 bases and J by 8 bases. Germline CDR1 is MGHRA and CDR2 is YSYEKL. This CDR3 is 15 amino acids long. This CDR3 is CASSLTSGSRHEQFF. The CDR3 DNA sequence: TGCGCCAGCAGCCTGACTAGCGGGAGCCGTCATGAGCAGTTCTTC.

In this sample, this clonotype turned up many times. The rearrangement links TRBV5-1 to TRBJ1-3, with no clear D. Trimming stripped 0 bases from V and 3 bases from J, with 13 bases between. CDR1 is SGHRS, CDR2 YFSETQ, per germline. The CDR3 is 16 amino acids. The CDR3 nucleotides are TGCGCCAGCAGCTTGGGTCCCGCAGGCGTTGGAAACACCATATATTTT. This sequence encodes CASSLGPAGVGNTIYF.

Note on this clonotype: A junction boundary mismatches the germline segment, possibly from a read error. The chain recombines TRBV5-1 with TRBJ2-5; 11 nucleotides agree with TRBD2. The V gene's germline CDR1 is SGHRS and CDR2 YFSETQ. The CDR3 runs 17 residues. The CDR3, as DNA: TGTGCCAGCAGCGCGGGGGGCGTAGCGGGAGGGCCAGAGACCCAGTACTTC. This gives the protein CASSAGGVAGGPETQYF.

In this sample, this clonotype turned up many times. The chain links TRBV30 to TRBJ2-1; weak D call: TRBD2 (6 bases). From germline, CDR1 is GTSNPN and CDR2 SVGIG (reference sequence). There are 15 residues in the CDR3. V dropped 4 bases and J dropped 8 bases, with 21 bases sitting between them. CDR3 bases: TGTGCCTGGATGTCGCTGTACGGGAGTAATTATGAGCAGTTCTTC. This sequence encodes CAWMSLYGSNYEQFF.